Included here is one TCR beta chain sequence, with context. Its antigen remains unidentified. The CDR3 totals 12 residues. Germline CDR1 is MDHEN and CDR2 is SYDVKM. Trimming shortened V by 9 bases and J by 5 bases, and 14 bases separated the two germline ends. Treatment of the sample: about 20 received Ad26.COV2.S at low or high dose, single or two shots; five or six received placebo; per-sample allocation not given. At day 63 after the first vaccine or placebo injection, samples were drawn. Here immunoSEQ multiplex PCR was the method, and the copy in TCRdb shows in-frame clones only, minus some. This sample has roughly 510,000 clones, with roughly 89% found just once. The entry originates in a study of Ad26.COV2.S vaccination and SARS-CoV-2 variants. Study-wide results and limits: It was found that vaccine and placebo recipients had similar non-spike TCR breadth. The analyses of TCR breadth and depth may have understated the size of total T cell responses.

This chain connects TRBV28 to TRBJ2-7, with D maybe TRBD2 (5 bases). This specimen was peripheral blood, taken in a trial of Ad26.COV2.S vaccine versus placebo. This TCR was recovered from a person between 18 and 59 years old who received the Ad26.COV2.S COVID-19 vaccine or a placebo. CDR3 protein: CASSVDGDEQYF. The CDR3, as DNA: TGTGCCAGTTCGGTAGACGGGGACGAGCAGTACTTC.